This entry features one T cell receptor beta chain sequence. The PCR had 60 Vbeta and 13 Jbeta primers. The data were produced by immunoSEQ multiplex PCR, yet TCRdb's version contains in-frame clones alone and is incomplete. The data show about 140,000 clones, around three quarters seen once. This record comes from a study of cytomegalovirus exposure and HLA in healthy donors. The ends were cut back, 2 bases at V and 5 bases at J, with 15 bases in the middle. This CDR3 region has 16 residues. CDR1 is SEHNR and CDR2 is FQNEAQ in the germline V gene (reference sequence). The origin of this receptor is a man aged 40-49 years in good health and CMV-seronegative. The sample taken for sequencing was PBMCs. The chain combines TRBV7-9 with TRBJ1-4; D gene ambiguous. The CDR3 spells CASSLSPGGSNEKLFF. CDR3 in DNA: TGTGCCAGCAGCTTATCACCGGGAGGTTCCAATGAAAAACTGTTTTTT.